This TCR beta chain originates from a study of PD-1 blockade in classical Hodgkin lymphoma. Generated by immunoSEQ multiplex PCR, the TCRdb table keeps only in-frame clones and is missing some. The sample includes approximately 41,000 clones, roughly 78% of them seen just once. Deletions cut 5 bases from V and 5 bases from J, with 15 bases between. The CDR3 covers 14 residues. Germline lookup yields CDR1 SGHVS and CDR2 FNYEAQ. This clone was seen a single time. Its antigen remains unidentified. Every one of the patients relapsed after autologous stem cell transplantation (brentuximab vedotin exposure was variable). Study results and limitations: Possible causes of repertoire differences, disease activity or prior therapy, remain undefined.

The receptor was derived from a human donor with classical Hodgkin lymphoma. The chain joins TRBV7-6 to TRBJ2-5, with D tentatively TRBD1 or TRBD2 (5 bases each). The starting material was peripheral blood mononuclear cells (PBMCs), obtained at baseline. CDR3: CASSPGTPGETQYF. CDR3 DNA: TGTGCCAGCAGCCCCGGGACCCCAGGGGAGACCCAGTACTTC.